The present entry profiles one T cell receptor (beta chain) with its context. It has no known antigen specificity. Base qualities are not at hand, and no much larger clone is one base apart. The V end loses 5 bases and the J end loses 2 bases, and a stretch of 15 bases separates them. For CDR1 and CDR2, the germline V gene lists SGHVS and FQNEAQ. The CDR3 has 15 amino acids, counting the end cysteine and phenylalanine. Solely the CDR3 DNA is kept, with 45 bases framed from the first base. These data belong to a study of CD8+ T cells in alopecia areata (dated by TCRdb to the late 2010s). Regarding the study in general: Treated patients were enrolled in an open-label pilot trial of oral tofacitinib at 5 to 10 mg twice daily for moderate-to-severe alopecia areata. Patients received tofacitinib for 6 to 18 months and were then followed off drug for 6 months to check for delayed response and recurrence. In treated patients, disease severity was measured using the SALT score, which gives the percentage of scalp surface area affected. High-throughput TCRbeta sequencing was used to examine T cell clonal expansion in alopecia areata in both the C3H/HeJ mouse model and human patients. On the human side, TCRbeta sequencing was run on scalp tissue and on sorted CD4+ and CD8+ peripheral blood T cells from healthy controls and from alopecia areata patients with either patchy or totalis/universalis disease. Patients on tofacitinib were biopsied at baseline and after 4 and 24 weeks of treatment, and several of the patients also had a later scalp biopsy. Clonality in the scalp was compared among normal scalp (n=4), patchy alopecia areata scalp (n=8), and alopecia totalis/universalis scalp (n=8). RNA was obtained with the PAXgene miRNA kit for fixed scalp, the miRNeasy kit for PBMCs, and the RNeasy kit for mouse skin. TCRbeta CDR3 regions were amplified by immunoSEQ multiplex PCR using 35 Vbeta forward and 13 Jbeta reverse primers. General conclusions and limits of the study: Tofacitinib significantly decreased scalp clonality and the number of expanded CD8+ clones among the top 100 scalp clones. During tofacitinib treatment, many expanded lesional clones remained in scalp and blood, and this persistence may partly explain relapse after treatment is stopped. Compared with normal scalp, lesional scalp, particularly in alopecia totalis/universalis, had higher clonality and more expanded CD8+ clones, which suggests antigenic drive. TCR sequences shared between patients were less clear than in mice, possibly partly because of HLA diversity in the patient population. Scalp TCR repertoire analysis is complicated because resident alphabeta T cells in normal human skin are also sequenced, whereas mouse skin is dominated by gammadelta T cells. Because the treated cohort was small and included a single nonresponder, larger studies are needed to assess links between baseline CD8+ expansion and response.

Receptor amplification or capture employed the immunoSEQ multiplex PCR assay. RNA was extracted from all samples and reverse transcribed into cDNA, which served as template for TCR sequencing. SuperScript III was used for first-strand cDNA synthesis, primed with a 2:1 mix of oligo-dT and random hexamers. Amplification bias was assessed with a synthetic immune receptor repertoire, and residual bias was removed computationally. The study's processing was this. After raw reads were preprocessed to remove errors, the CDR3 was defined following IMGT conventions as running from the conserved cysteine to phenylalanine. Clonality was computed as 1 minus the Shannon entropy, with the entropy normalized by log2 of the number of productive unique TCRs. Scalp TCRbeta sequences were cross-referenced with sorted blood CD4 and CD8 repertoires so that the CD4 or CD8 identity of scalp clones could be inferred. The source is immuneACCESS, and TCRdb retained only in-frame sequences with V and J called. Part of the clones is not carried over; for the studies checked, unresolved V genes explain less than half of this, and the remainder is unexplained. V, J and clone size reflect that table, while D and trimming were determined from the DNA. The sample table contains over 90,000 clones; only one count was recorded for about nine tenths of them. The top ten clonotypes cover around 10% of the sample.

The treatment or condition label on this specimen signifies: oral pan-JAK inhibitor, 5-10 mg twice daily. Lesional scalp punch biopsies and peripheral blood were collected from alopecia areata patients. PBMCs were isolated by density centrifugation and stained for CD3, CD4 and CD8, after which CD4+ and CD8+ T cells were sorted on a FACSAria. The TCR was taken from a human donor with alopecia areata. The material was CD8+ T cells sorted from blood, obtained around week 30, from a patient treated with tofacitinib. The chain was built from TRBV7-8 and TRBJ2-5, with the D call tentatively TRBD1 or TRBD2, each fitting 5 bases. The bases are TGTGCCAGCAGCCATGTGGGGGAGCCTCAAGAGACCCAGTACTTC. Its translation is CASSHVGEPQETQYF.